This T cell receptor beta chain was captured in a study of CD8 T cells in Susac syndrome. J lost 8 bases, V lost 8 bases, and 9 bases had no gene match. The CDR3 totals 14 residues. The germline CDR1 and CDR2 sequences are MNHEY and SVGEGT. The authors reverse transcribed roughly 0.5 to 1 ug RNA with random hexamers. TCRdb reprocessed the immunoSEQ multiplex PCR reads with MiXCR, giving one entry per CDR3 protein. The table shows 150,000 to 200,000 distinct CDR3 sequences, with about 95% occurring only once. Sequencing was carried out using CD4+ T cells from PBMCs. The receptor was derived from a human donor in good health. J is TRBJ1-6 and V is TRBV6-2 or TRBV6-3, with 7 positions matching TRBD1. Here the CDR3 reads CASSGGVFDSPLHF. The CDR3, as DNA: TGTGCCAGCTCAGGGGGAGTTTTCGATTCACCCCTCCACTTT.